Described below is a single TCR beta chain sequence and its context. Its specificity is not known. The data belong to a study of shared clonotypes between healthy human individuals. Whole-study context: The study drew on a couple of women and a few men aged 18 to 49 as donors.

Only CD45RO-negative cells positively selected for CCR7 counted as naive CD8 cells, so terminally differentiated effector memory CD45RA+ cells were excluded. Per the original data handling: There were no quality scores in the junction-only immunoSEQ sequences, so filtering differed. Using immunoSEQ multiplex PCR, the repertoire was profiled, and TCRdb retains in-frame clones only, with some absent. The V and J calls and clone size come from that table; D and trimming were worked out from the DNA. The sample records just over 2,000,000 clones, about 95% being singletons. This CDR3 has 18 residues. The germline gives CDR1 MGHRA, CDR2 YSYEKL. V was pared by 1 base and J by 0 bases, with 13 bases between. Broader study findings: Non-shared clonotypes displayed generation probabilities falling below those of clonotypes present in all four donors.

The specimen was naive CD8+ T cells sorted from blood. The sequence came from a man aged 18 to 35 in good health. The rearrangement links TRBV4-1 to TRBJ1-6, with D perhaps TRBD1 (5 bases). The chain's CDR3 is CASSQVHQGGSYNSPLHF. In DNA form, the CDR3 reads TGCGCCAGCAGCCAAGTCCATCAGGGCGGCTCCTATAATTCACCCCTCCACTTT.